This entry lists 22 T cell receptor beta chains sequenced from one sample in a study of Ad26.COV2.S vaccination and SARS-CoV-2 variants. Described treatment: 15 to 20 received Ad26.COV2.S at low or high dose, single or two shots; 5 received placebo; per-sample allocation not given. Following the first vaccine or placebo injection, samples were taken on day 63. The data were produced by immunoSEQ multiplex PCR, yet TCRdb's version contains in-frame clones alone and is incomplete. The table has more than 400,000 clones, about 90% seen once; the top ten hold roughly 4.3%. The sequencing here drew on peripheral blood, taken in a trial of Ad26.COV2.S vaccine versus placebo. All receptors come from a person between 18 and 65 years old who received the Ad26.COV2.S COVID-19 vaccine or a placebo.

The chain recombines TRBV7-8 with TRBJ2-5; possible D gene TRBD1, 6 bases. Germline values: CDR1 SGHVS, CDR2 FQNEAQ. The CDR3 length is 15 residues. Between the trimmed V and J ends, which lost 4 bases and 5 bases, there was a span of 17 bases. The CDR3 reads CASSSLVGAVETQYF. The CDR3 DNA reads as TGTGCCAGCAGCTCCCTGGTGGGGGCTGTCGAGACCCAGTACTTC.

The CDR3 DNA sequence: TGTGCCAGCAGCGCGGGACTAGCGGGCTACACCGGGGAGCTGTTTTTT. This encodes CASSAGLAGYTGELFF. The chain recombines TRBV7-2 with TRBJ2-2, with 12 bases identical to TRBD2. The germline V gene has CDR1 SGHTA and CDR2 FQGNSA. Trimming at V came to 5 bases and at J to 3 bases, leaving 4 bases not matched to a gene. The CDR3 is made up of 16 amino acids.

This clone was found a few times. This rearrangement joins TRBV6-5 to TRBJ2-1; 9 bases are a match to TRBD2. In germline, CDR1 is MNHEY, CDR2 SVGAGI. The CDR3 has 16 amino acids. Trimming took 2 bases from V and 2 from J; bases not matched to a gene: 4. The CDR3 spells CASSYAGTSTYNEQFF. In DNA form, the CDR3 reads TGTGCCAGCAGTTACGCCGGGACTAGCACCTACAATGAGCAGTTCTTC.

The chain joins TRBV6-2 or TRBV6-3 to TRBJ2-2, with D maybe TRBD2 (6 bases). Per the germline V gene, CDR1 is MNHEY and CDR2 is SVGEGT. The germline V and J ends were trimmed by 6 bases and 3 bases, with 11 bases remaining between them. This CDR3 is built from 14 residues. The CDR3 nucleotides are TGTGCCAGCAGCGGACTATCCTACACCGGGGAGCTGTTTTTT. This sequence encodes CASSGLSYTGELFF.

V is TRBV6-6 and J is TRBJ2-7; D is possibly TRBD2 (6 bases). The CDR3 totals 15 residues. Germline CDR1 reads MNHNY; CDR2 reads SVGAGI (reference sequence). Trimming pared 2 bases from V and 4 bases from J, leaving 15 bases between. The CDR3 spells CASSYDGRKGYEQYF. In DNA form, the CDR3 reads TGTGCCAGCAGTTACGACGGGAGAAAGGGGTACGAGCAGTACTTC.

The chain links TRBV7-9 to TRBJ1-3, with D tentatively TRBD1 (5 bases). The V end lost 6 bases, the J end lost 3 bases, and 15 bases lay between the germline ends. Germline V gene data show CDR1 as SEHNR and CDR2 as FQNEAQ (reference sequence). The CDR3 totals 15 residues. The DNA of the CDR3 is TGTGCCAGCAGTTACCGGGCCCAGGGTGGAAACACCATATATTTT. Translation: CASSYRAQGGNTIYF.

The chain carries TRBV29-1 and TRBJ1-1; a weak D match, TRBD1 (6 bases). The CDR3 consists of 14 residues. The V and J ends lost 7 bases and 0 bases respectively, with 15 bases between them. Germline V CDR1 and CDR2: SQVTM, ANQGSEA. The CDR3 nucleotides are TGCAGCGGCAGGCAGGGGCTCATGAACACTGAAGCTTTCTTT. Its protein is CSGRQGLMNTEAFF.

CDR3 DNA sequence: TGCGCCAGCAGCAGGGCCAGGGGACAAGAGACCCAGTACTTC. Translation gives CASSRARGQETQYF. This rearrangement joins TRBV5-1 to TRBJ2-5; tentative D call: TRBD1 (6 bases). The CDR3 length is 14 residues. CDR1 is SGHRS and CDR2 is YFSETQ in the germline V gene. The V end lost 4 bases, the J end lost 2 bases, and 12 bases lay between the germline ends.

This clone was counted once. For the CDR3, the DNA is TGTGCCAGCAGCTTCAAGGGCAGCGGCACAGATACGCAGTATTTT. Protein sequence: CASSFKGSGTDTQYF. J is TRBJ2-3 and V is TRBV5-4, with D unresolved. Germline V lookup: CDR1 SGHNT, CDR2 YYREEE (reference sequence). The length of the CDR3 is 15 residues. Deletions cut 2 bases from V and 1 base from J, with 11 bases between.

The chain employs TRBV5-6 and TRBJ2-7; no clear D. CDR3 length: 13 amino acids. Germline V gives CDR1 SGHDT, CDR2 YYEEEE. Trimming cost V 0 bases and J 3 bases, with 7 bases left between them. CDR3 sequence reads: CASSLERIYEQYF. The CDR3 DNA sequence: TGTGCCAGCAGCTTGGAACGGATCTACGAGCAGTACTTC.

The chain is built from TRBV5-4 and TRBJ2-2, with TRBD1 as a possible D gene (6 bases). CDR1 is SGHNT, CDR2 YYREEE, per germline (reference sequence). V was trimmed by 4 bases and J by 4 bases, leaving 17 bases between them. The CDR3 has 16 residues. The CDR3 is CASSRLRGQRTGELFF. The CDR3 DNA sequence: TGTGCCAGCAGCCGCCTCCGAGGACAGCGCACCGGGGAGCTGTTTTTT.

The chain employs TRBV7-6 and TRBJ2-1; 7 bases map to TRBD1. V was pared by 1 base and J by 9 bases, with 12 bases of the junction left unmatched. Looked up from germline, CDR1 is SGHVS and CDR2 is FNYEAQ. This CDR3 is built from 16 residues. The CDR3 nucleotides read TGTGCCAGCAGCTTAGGTGGTGCCAGGGGGTCTGGTGAGCAGTTCTTC. Its protein product is CASSLGGARGSGEQFF.

The chain recombines TRBV18 with TRBJ2-1; TRBD2 aligns across 12 bases. The CDR3 consists of 15 residues. CDR1 and CDR2 from the germline V gene are KGHSH and LQKENI. The trim removed 3 bases at V and 5 bases at J, leaving 2 bases unmatched. CDR3 DNA: TGTGCCAGCTCACCGACTAGCGGGGGAAACAATGAGCAGTTCTTC. This codes for CASSPTSGGNNEQFF.

The chain carries TRBV27 and TRBJ1-6; D gene uncertain. The germline V and J ends were trimmed by 5 bases and 6 bases, with 17 bases remaining between them. This CDR3 is built from 16 residues. The germline V gene encodes CDR1 MNHEY and CDR2 SMNVEV (reference sequence). DNA for the CDR3: TGTGCCAGCAGTCGCCCTTTGGGGAGCCTTAATTCACCCCTCCACTTT. Protein sequence: CASSRPLGSLNSPLHF.

The V call is TRBV10-3, the J call TRBJ2-4; D gene unclear. CDR1 ENHRY and CDR2 SYGVKD come from the germline V gene. Trimming removed 0 bases at V and 7 bases at J, with 13 bases between. This CDR3 region has 15 residues. CDR3 sequence reads: CAISESNGLRNIQYF. Here the CDR3 DNA reads TGTGCCATCAGTGAGTCGAACGGTCTGCGGAACATTCAGTACTTC.

The chain employs TRBV7-2 and TRBJ2-7; either TRBD1 or TRBD2 may supply D (5 bases each). Germline CDR1 and CDR2: SGHTA and FQGNSA. Trimming stripped 5 bases from V and 1 base from J, with 12 bases between. This CDR3 contains 14 residues. For the CDR3, the DNA is TGTGCCAGCAGCCCCCGGGACGCATCCTACGAGCAGTACTTC. Translated, it gives CASSPRDASYEQYF.

The chain couples TRBV6-5 to TRBJ1-1, with D unresolved. Germline values: CDR1 MNHEY, CDR2 SVGAGI. The V end was cut by 4 bases, the J end by 1 base, with 10 bases between. The CDR3 has 14 residues. CDR3 sequence (DNA): TGTGCCAGCAGTTTACTTGACGGGAACACTGAAGCTTTCTTT. It is translated as CASSLLDGNTEAFF.

The V and J genes are TRBV24-1 and TRBJ2-5; D possibly corresponds to TRBD1 (7 bases). The V end was cut by 5 bases, the J end by 5 bases, with 20 bases between. CDR1 is KGHDR and CDR2 is SFDVKD in the germline V gene. The CDR3 is 16 amino acids. The CDR3 region has the DNA TGTGCCACCAGTGCCAGTTCCCCAGGGGGGTGGGAGACCCAGTACTTC. Its translation: CATSASSPGGWETQYF.

The V gene is TRBV28, the J gene TRBJ2-3; TRBD1 is a possible D gene (6 bases). CDR3 length equals 14 residues. The germline V gene has CDR1 MDHEN and CDR2 SYDVKM. V was cut by 6 bases and J by 3 bases, with 13 bases left in between. The CDR3 region is CASSHRDGTDTQYF. DNA of the CDR3: TGTGCCAGCAGCCACAGGGATGGGACAGATACGCAGTATTTT.

The chain recombines TRBV27 with TRBJ2-7, with a tentative D call TRBD2 (5 bases). Germline CDR1 and CDR2: MNHEY and SMNVEV (reference sequence). Between the trimmed V and J ends, which lost 6 bases and 2 bases, there was a span of 17 bases. This CDR3 is 15 amino acids long. This chain's CDR3 is CASSLLPGTTYEQYF. The CDR3 nucleotides are TGTGCCAGCAGCCTACTTCCGGGAACCACCTACGAGCAGTACTTC.

The CDR3 protein is CASSQPSTPISGSLYF. In DNA, the CDR3 is TGTGCCAGCAGCCAACCCTCTACTCCCATTAGCGGGAGTTTGTACTTC. The chain employs TRBV3-1 (or the pseudogene TRBV3-2) and TRBJ2-4, with 9 bases aligning to TRBD2. The germline gives CDR1 LGHDT, CDR2 YNNKEL (reference sequence). V gave up 2 bases and J gave up 15 bases; unmatched junction bases: 17. This CDR3 comprises 16 residues.

The V call is TRBV27, the J call TRBJ1-1; D is uncertain. V lost 6 bases and J lost 11, with 13 bases in between. This CDR3 has 11 amino acids. Germline CDR1 is MNHEY and CDR2 is SMNVEV (reference sequence). Written as DNA, the CDR3 is TGTGCCAGCAGGGATAATAACGGGGCTTTCTTT. Its protein is CASRDNNGAFF.